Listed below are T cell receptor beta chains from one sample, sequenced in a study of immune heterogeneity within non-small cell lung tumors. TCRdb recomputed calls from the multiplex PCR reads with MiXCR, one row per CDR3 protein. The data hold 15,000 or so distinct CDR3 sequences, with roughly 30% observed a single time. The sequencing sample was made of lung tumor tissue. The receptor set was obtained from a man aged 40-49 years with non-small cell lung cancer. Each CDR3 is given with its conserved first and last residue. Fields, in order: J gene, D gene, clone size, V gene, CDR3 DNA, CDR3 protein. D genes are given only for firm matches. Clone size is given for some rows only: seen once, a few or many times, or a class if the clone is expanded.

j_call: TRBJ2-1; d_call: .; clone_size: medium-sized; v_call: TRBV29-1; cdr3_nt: TGCAGCGCCGGGCGGCTACTCAATGAGCAGTTCTTC; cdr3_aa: CSAGRLLNEQFF
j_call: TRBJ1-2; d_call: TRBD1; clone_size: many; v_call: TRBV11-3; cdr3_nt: TGTGCCAGCAGCCTAGGGGGACAGGGGAACTATGGCTACACCTTC; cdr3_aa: CASSLGGQGNYGYTF
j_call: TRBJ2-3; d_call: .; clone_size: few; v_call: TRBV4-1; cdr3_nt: TGCGCCAGCAAACTATCAGGGTCGGGCACAGATACGCAGTATTTT; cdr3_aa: CASKLSGSGTDTQYF
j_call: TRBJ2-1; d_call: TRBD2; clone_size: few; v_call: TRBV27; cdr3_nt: TGTGCCAGCAGTCCGACTAGCGGGAGCACACCCTCCTACAATGAGCAGTTCTTC; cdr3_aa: CASSPTSGSTPSYNEQFF
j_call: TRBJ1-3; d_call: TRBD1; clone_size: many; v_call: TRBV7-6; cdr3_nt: TGTGCCAGCAGCTTAGGAACAGGGGGCACAAGAAACACCATATATTTT; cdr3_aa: CASSLGTGGTRNTIYF
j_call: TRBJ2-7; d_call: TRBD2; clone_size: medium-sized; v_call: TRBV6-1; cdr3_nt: TGTGCCAGCATTGAATCTTGGTCGCTAGCGGGAATCAACGAGCAGTACTTC; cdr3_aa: CASIESWSLAGINEQYF
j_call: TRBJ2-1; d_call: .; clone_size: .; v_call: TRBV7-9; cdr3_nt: TGTGCCAGCAGCTTAGGGGTCCTGGCGCTCTACAATGAGCAGTTCTTC; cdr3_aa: CASSLGVLALYNEQFF
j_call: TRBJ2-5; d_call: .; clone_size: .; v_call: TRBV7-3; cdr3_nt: TGTGCCAGCAGTCCGGGCCCTCGGGAGACCCAGTACTTC; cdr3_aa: CASSPGPRETQYF
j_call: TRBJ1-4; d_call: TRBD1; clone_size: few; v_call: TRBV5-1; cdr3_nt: TGCGCCAGCAGCGCAGGGGACAGGGGGCCTAATGAAAAACTGTTTTTT; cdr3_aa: CASSAGDRGPNEKLFF
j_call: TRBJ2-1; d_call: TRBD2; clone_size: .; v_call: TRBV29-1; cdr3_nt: TGCAGGATAAGCGGGAGCTCCTACAATGAGCAGTTCTTC; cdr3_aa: CRISGSSYNEQFF
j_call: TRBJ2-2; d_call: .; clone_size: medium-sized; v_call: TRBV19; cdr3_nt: TGTGCCAGTAGTATAGAGGGCTCGGGCACCGGGGAGCTGTTTTTT; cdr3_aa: CASSIEGSGTGELFF
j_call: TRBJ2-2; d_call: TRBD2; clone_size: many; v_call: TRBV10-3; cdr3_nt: TGTGCCATCAGTGCCGGACTAGCTGCAGACACCGGGGAGCTGTTTTTT; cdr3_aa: CAISAGLAADTGELFF
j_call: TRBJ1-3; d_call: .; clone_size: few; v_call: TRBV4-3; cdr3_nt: TGCGCCAGCAGCCAAGACTGGGCGGGACGGACAAGCTCTGGAAACACCATATATTTT; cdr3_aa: CASSQDWAGRTSSGNTIYF
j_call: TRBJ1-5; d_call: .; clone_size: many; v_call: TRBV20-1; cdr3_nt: TGCAGTGCTAGTCTCCCCGGGGCCAATCAGCCCCAGCATTTT; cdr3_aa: CSASLPGANQPQHF
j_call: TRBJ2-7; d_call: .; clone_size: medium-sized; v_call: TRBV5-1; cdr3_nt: TGCGCCAGCAGCTTGGTTAGCGGAGGTACCTACGAGCAGTACTTC; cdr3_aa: CASSLVSGGTYEQYF
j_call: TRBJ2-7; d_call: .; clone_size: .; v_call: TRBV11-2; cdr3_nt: TGTGCCAGCAGCCCCGAGATCAACACCTACGAGCAGTACTTC; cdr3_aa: CASSPEINTYEQYF
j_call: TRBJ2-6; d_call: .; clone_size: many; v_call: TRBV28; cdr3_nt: TGTGCCAGCAGTCCCCCGGAGGGAAAGACTGGGGCCAACGTCCTGACTTTC; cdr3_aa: CASSPPEGKTGANVLTF
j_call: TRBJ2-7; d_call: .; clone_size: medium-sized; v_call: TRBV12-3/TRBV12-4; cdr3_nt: TGTGCCAGCAGTAAAACAGGCTACGAGCAGTACTTC; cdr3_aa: CASSKTGYEQYF
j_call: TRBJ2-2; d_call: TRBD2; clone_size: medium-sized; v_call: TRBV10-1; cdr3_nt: TGCGCCAGCAGCGACCGGGAGGGAGGGCCGGACACCGGGGAGCTGTTTTTT; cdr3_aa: CASSDREGGPDTGELFF
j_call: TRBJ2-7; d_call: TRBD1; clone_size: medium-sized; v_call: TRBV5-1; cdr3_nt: TGCGCCAGCAGCTTGAGCAGGACAGGCTCCTACGAGCAGTACTTC; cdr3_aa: CASSLSRTGSYEQYF
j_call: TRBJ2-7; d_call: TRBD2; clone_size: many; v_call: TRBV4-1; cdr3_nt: TGCGCCAGCAGCCAAGATTTTCAGCGGGGGCTCTACGAGCAGTACTTC; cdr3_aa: CASSQDFQRGLYEQYF
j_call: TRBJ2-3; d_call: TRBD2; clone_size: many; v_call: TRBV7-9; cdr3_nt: TGTGCCAGCAGCTTAAGCGGGAGTGCCGATACGCAGTATTTT; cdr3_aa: CASSLSGSADTQYF
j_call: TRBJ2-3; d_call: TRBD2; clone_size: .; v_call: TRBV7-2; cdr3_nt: TGTGCCAGCAGCTTAAGCGGGAGAAGTTCAGATACGCAGTATTTT; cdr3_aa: CASSLSGRSSDTQYF
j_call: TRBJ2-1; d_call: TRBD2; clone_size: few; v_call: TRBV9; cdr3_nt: TGTGCCAGCAGCGTAGGCGGGAGGGGCGCCAATGAGCAGTTCTTC; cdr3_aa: CASSVGGRGANEQFF
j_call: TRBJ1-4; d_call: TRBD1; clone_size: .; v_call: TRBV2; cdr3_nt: TGTGCCACCAGTGACCAGGGGGCCGTAAAACTGTTTTTT; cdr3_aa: CATSDQGAVKLFF
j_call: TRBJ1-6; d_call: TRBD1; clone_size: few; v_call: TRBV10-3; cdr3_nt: TGTGCCATCAGTGGCAATATACAGGGGAAGGATTCACCCCTCCACTTT; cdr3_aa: CAISGNIQGKDSPLHF
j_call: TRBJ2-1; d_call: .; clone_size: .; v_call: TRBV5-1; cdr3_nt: TGCGCCAGCAGCTTGGCCGGGACACCCTACAATGAGCAGTTCTTC; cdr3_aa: CASSLAGTPYNEQFF
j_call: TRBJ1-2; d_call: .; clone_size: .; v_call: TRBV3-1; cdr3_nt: TGTGCCAGCAGCCAAGAACGAGGGACACAGTATAACTATGGCTACACCTTC; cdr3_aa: CASSQERGTQYNYGYTF
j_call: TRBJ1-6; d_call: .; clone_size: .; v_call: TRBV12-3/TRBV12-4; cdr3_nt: TGTGCCAGCAGTTTTGATGAAATAGGATCACCGCTCCACTTT; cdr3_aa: CASSFDEIGSPLHF
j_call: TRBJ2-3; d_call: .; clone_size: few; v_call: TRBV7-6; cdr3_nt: TGTGCCAGCAGCTTAGAAATAACTAGTAGCACAGATACGCAGTATTTT; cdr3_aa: CASSLEITSSTDTQYF
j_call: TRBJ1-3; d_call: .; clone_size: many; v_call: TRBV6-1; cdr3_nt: TGTGCCAGCAGTGTAACACAGAGACAAGCTGGAAACACCATATATTTT; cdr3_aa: CASSVTQRQAGNTIYF
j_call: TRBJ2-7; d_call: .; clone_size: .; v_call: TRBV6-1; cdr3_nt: TGTGCCAAGGGAGTAGGGTACGAGCAGTACTTC; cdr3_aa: CAKGVGYEQYF
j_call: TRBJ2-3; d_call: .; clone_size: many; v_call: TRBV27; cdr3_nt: TGTGCCAGCAGTCTGGAGGATACGCAGTATTTT; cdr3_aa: CASSLEDTQYF
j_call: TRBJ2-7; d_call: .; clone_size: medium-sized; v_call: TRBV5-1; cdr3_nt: TGCGCCAGCAGCTTGTTGGGCGAGGAGTACGAGCAGTACTTC; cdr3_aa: CASSLLGEEYEQYF
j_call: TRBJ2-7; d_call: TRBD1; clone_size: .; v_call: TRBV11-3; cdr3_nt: TGTGCCAGCAGCCCCCTGGGGACAGCGAACTACGAGCCGTACTTT; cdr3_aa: CASSPLGTANYEPYF
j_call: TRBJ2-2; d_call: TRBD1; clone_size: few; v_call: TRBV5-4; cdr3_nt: TGTGCCAGCAGCTTACGAGACAGGGTGACCGGGGAGCTGTTTTTT; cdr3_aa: CASSLRDRVTGELFF
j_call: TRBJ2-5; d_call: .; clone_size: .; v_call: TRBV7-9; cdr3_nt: TGTGCCAGCCGCTTAAGCGCGGGCAGCGGGACCCAGTACTTC; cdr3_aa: CASRLSAGSGTQYF